This T cell receptor (beta chain) was documented in a study of T cell responses to AZD1222 COVID-19 vaccine (dated by TCRdb to the early 2020s). Background for the entire study: TCR sequencing was performed for some 250 trial participants, of whom some 200 were given two doses of AZD1222 and roughly 25 were given two doses of MenACWY control vaccine. Enrollment into the trials was organized by age into subgroups of 18-55, 56-69 and 70-plus years, and those subgroups contained about 150, 27 and 61 TCR-sequenced participants, respectively.

The sample's time point label is to be understood as: about 28 days (+/-7) after the second vaccine dose. Because spike-specific TCR depth and breadth did not differ between the two schedules, AZD1222 recipients who got a second dose at roughly 4 weeks were pooled with those who got a second dose at roughly 12 weeks. The vaccinee samples were drawn from two UK trials, COV001 and COV002, one of which was a single-blind randomized controlled phase 2/3 trial testing AZD1222 (ChAdOx1 nCoV-19) in healthy adults. For TCRbeta chain sequencing, PBMC samples were collected from trial participants at day 0 and at day 28 after the second dose. The CDR3 regions of human TCRbeta chains were analyzed by immunosequencing. Concerning the study's data processing: TCRs in the repertoires were compared against a reference library of SARS-CoV-2-specific TCRs that had been generated with the MIRA antigen-specificity platform. Breadth was defined as the fraction of unique TCRs that were SARS-CoV-2-associated. Depth was defined as the fraction of total T cells that were SARS-CoV-2-associated. Using the MIRA data, every spike-specific TCR was mapped to the spike region that the TCR reacted to and assigned to either a CD4 or a CD8 class. Log10-transformed breadth and depth values were compared by one-way ANOVA with Sidak's multiple comparisons tests. In its TCRdb copy, this immuneACCESS table keeps in-frame sequences only and misses some clones. Where compared with another copy, unresolved V genes explain less than half of these, and the others have no known cause. That table supplies the V and J calls and clone size; D and trimming were determined from the DNA. Within this sample are some 130,000 clones, with approximately 85% of them counted one time only. About 6% of the sample is held by the ten biggest clonotypes.

Findings and caveats that apply to the study as a whole: Conclusions about previously exposed vaccinees were limited because only a handful of AZD1222 recipients were SARS-CoV-2 seropositive at baseline. Vaccine-associated CD4 TCRs spanned the whole spike protein, with dominant responses in regions 160-218 and 743-854. A significant rise in spike-specific TCR breadth and depth was observed after two AZD1222 doses relative to day 0 and relative to MenACWY recipients. Because no day 14 peak-response samples were available, repertoires were characterized only after the peak T cell response. Reportedly, almost half of the unique spike-specific TCRs recognized epitopes lying outside the regions that are mutated in the B.1.351 and B.1.1.7 variants. In the small 56-69-year group, the increase in depth fell short of significance, most likely because of low power. Participants were mostly white British and included more females than males, and it was suggested by the authors that clonal diversity may have been underestimated.

Note on this clone: The antigen it recognizes is unknown. Per-nucleotide qualities are absent, and no much larger clonotype sits a single base away.

The sequenced sample was peripheral blood, obtained 28 days after the second AZD1222 dose. The TCR comes from an adult who received the AZD1222 COVID-19 vaccine.

CDR3 reads: CASSQVGTGGEQYF. The sequenced DNA is TGCGCCAGCAGCCAAGTAGGGACAGGGGGCGAGCAGTACTTC. This chain joins TRBV4-1 to TRBJ2-7, with 11 bases matching TRBD1. The CDR3 starts with the cysteine, ends with the phenylalanine, and has 14 residues. This entry keeps only the CDR3 DNA: 42 bases, framed from base 1. CDR1 and CDR2 (MGHRA, YSYEKL) derive from the germline V gene. The germline V end is reduced by 1 base and the J end by 6 bases; junction bases left unmatched: 2.